The T cell receptor (beta chain) under discussion was sequenced for a study of T-cell reconstitution after alpha-beta-depleted transplantation in children. Study observations and caveats: Expanded clones from the graft, numbering several hundred, reportedly supplied alpha-beta T cells about two months after transplant.

Remarks on this clonotype: Its antigen remains unidentified.

As it was prepared, the TCRbeta library received unique molecular identifiers. TCRdb re-called the PCR reads through MiXCR, storing one row per CDR3 protein. This repertoire shows fewer than 750,000 distinct CDR3 sequences, 20% to 25% found once; its top ten account for roughly 15%. The germline gives CDR1 SGHRS, CDR2 YFSETQ. Trimming pared 7 bases from V and 7 bases from J, leaving 9 bases between. The CDR3 covers 11 residues. V is TRBV5-1 and J is TRBJ2-1; D call uncertain. The clonotype originates from a boy under two years old who had a stem cell transplant for acute myeloid leukemia, so the T cells may come from the graft donor. The specimen comprised PBMCs, mostly from graft donor cells, sampled 360 days after TCRalphabeta/CD19-depleted stem cell transplant. This chain's CDR3 is CASEAGNEQFF. The DNA of the CDR3 is TGCGCCAGCGAAGCTGGGAATGAGCAGTTCTTC.